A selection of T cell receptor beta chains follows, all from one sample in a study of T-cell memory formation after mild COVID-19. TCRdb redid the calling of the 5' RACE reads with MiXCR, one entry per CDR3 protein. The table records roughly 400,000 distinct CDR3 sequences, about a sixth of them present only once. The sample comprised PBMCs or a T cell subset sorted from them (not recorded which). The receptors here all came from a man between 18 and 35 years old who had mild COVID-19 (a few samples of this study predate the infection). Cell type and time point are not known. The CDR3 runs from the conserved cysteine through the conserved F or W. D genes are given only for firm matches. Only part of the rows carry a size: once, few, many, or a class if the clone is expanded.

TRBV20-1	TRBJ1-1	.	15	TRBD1	TGCAGTGCTAGAGATCCCCGACAGGGCAACACTGAAGCTTTCTTT	CSARDPRQGNTEAFF
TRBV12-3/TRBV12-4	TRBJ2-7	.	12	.	TGTGCCAGCAGCCGATGGCCCTACGAGCAGTACTTC	CASSRWPYEQYF
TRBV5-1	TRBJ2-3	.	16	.	TGCGCCAGCAGCTATTACCCGAGAGGCGGCACAGATACGCAGTATTTT	CASSYYPRGGTDTQYF
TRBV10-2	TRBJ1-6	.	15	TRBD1	TGCGCCAGCAGTGAGTCGGGACAGGGGGTTTCACCCCTCCACTTT	CASSESGQGVSPLHF
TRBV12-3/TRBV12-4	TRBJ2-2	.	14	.	TGTGCCAGCAGCCGGGACGGTAGTACCGGGGAGCTGTTTTTT	CASSRDGSTGELFF
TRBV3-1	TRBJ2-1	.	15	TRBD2	TGTGCCAGCAGCCAAAGGACTAGCGGGTACAATGAGCAGTTCTTC	CASSQRTSGYNEQFF
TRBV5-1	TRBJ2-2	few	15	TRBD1	TGCGCCAGCAGCCGAGACAGGGGTACCACCGGGGAGCTGTTTTTT	CASSRDRGTTGELFF
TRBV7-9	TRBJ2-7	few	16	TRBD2	TGTGCCAGCAGCTTATCGTCCGGGACTAGTTTATACGAGCAGTACTTC	CASSLSSGTSLYEQYF
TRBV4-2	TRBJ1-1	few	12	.	TGTGCCAGCAGCCAGACGGGAGCTGAAGCTTTCTTT	CASSQTGAEAFF
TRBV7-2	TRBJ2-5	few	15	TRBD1	TGTGCCAGCAGACCGTCAGGGGGCAGGAGGGAGACCCAGTACTTC	CASRPSGGRRETQYF
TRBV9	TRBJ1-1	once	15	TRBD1	TGTGCCAGCAGCGTTGACCAGGGGGTGAACACTGAAGCTTTCTTT	CASSVDQGVNTEAFF
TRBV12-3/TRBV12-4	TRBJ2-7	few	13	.	TGTGCCAGCAGTACCCCTCTGATCGACGAGCAGTACTTC	CASSTPLIDEQYF
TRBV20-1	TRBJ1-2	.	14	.	TGCAGTGCTAGAGATTCTTTGAGGCCGGATGGCTACACCTTC	CSARDSLRPDGYTF
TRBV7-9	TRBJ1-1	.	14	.	TGTGCCAGCAGCTTAGCGGGGATGGACGCTGAAGCTTTCTTT	CASSLAGMDAEAFF
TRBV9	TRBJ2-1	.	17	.	TGTGCCAGCAGCGTAGATCATAGGCGGGAAACCTACAATGAGCAGTTCTTC	CASSVDHRRETYNEQFF
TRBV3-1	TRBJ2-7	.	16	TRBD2	TGTGCCAGCAGCCTGGGCAGGCTAGCGGGGAGAGGCGAGCAGTACTTC	CASSLGRLAGRGEQYF
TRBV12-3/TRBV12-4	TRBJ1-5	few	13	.	TGTGCCAGCAGCCCGATGACCAATCAGCCCCAGCATTTT	CASSPMTNQPQHF
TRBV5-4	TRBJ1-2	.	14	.	TGTGCCAGCAGCCCGTCTACAGGGTCGGACGGCTACACCTTC	CASSPSTGSDGYTF
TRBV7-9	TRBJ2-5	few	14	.	TGTGCCAGCAGCTTAGCGGCAGGAAGAGAGACCCAGTACTTC	CASSLAAGRETQYF
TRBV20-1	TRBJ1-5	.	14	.	TGCAGTGCTAGAGGAGGGTATGGGAATCAGCCCCAGCATTTT	CSARGGYGNQPQHF
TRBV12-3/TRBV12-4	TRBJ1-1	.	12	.	TGTGCCAGCACCCTATTCCAGGGTGAAGCTTTCTTT	CASTLFQGEAFF
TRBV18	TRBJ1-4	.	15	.	TGTGCCAGCTCACCTCACAGCGGACCTAATGAAAAACTGTTTTTT	CASSPHSGPNEKLFF